The present TCR beta chain was sequenced within a study of CD4+ T cells in melanoma. On this clone: What it binds is unknown.

TCRdb's table, derived via immunoSEQ multiplex PCR, lists solely in-frame clones and lacks some. The sample gives 15,000 to 20,000 clones, 80% to 90% of which show up once; around 5% is in the top ten. General study findings and limits: A reported correlation linked neoantigen-specific CD4+ T cells to CD8+, macrophage and B cell function. Neoantigen-specific CD4+ T cells in melanoma reportedly had diverse differentiation states.

The sequencing input was cells from a culture (not recorded whether cultured in vitro). The TCR was taken from a human donor with melanoma.

CDR3 coding DNA: TGTGCCAGCAGTTTCGGAGGGACTTTACGTTCCCAGCATTTT. It encodes CASSFGGTLRSQHF. This chain connects TRBV28 to TRBJ1-5; D may be TRBD1 (5 bases). This CDR3 comprises 14 residues. In germline, CDR1 is MDHEN, CDR2 SYDVKM. Trimming took off 3 bases at V and 11 bases at J, with 17 bases between the two ends. The full variable domain, its missing parts supplied by reference TRBV28 and TRBJ1-5, is DVKVTQSSRYLVKRTGEKVFLECVQDMDHENMFWYRQDPGLGLRLIYFSYDVKMKEKGDIPEGYSVSREKKERFSLILESASTNQTSMYLCASSFGGTLRSQHFGDGTRLSIL.